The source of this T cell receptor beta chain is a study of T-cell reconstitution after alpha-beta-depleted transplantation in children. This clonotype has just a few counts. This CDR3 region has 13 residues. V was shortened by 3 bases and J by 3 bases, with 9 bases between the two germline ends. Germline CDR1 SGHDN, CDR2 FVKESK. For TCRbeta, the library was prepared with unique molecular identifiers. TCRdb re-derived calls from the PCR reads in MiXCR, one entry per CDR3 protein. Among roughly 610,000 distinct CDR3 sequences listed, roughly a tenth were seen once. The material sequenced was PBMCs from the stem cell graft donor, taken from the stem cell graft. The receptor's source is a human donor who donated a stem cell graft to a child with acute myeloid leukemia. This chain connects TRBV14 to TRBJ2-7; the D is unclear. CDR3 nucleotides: TGTGCCAGCAGCCACCCCTCAGGCTACGAGCAGTACTTC. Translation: CASSHPSGYEQYF.